The text below deals with one T cell receptor beta chain. Germline lookup yields CDR1 SGHTA and CDR2 FQGNSA. The CDR3 contains 15 residues. J was trimmed by 7 bases and V by 1 base; bases with no gene match: 4. This sample was included in a study of blood T cell repertoires in COVID-19. Looking at the study overall: Donors in the United States, Italy and Spain gave samples during acute or convalescent COVID-19. T cells, B-cell-depleted T cells, or PBMCs provided the cDNA or gDNA that served as material.

Under the authors' procedure: Amplifying reference gene primers gave estimates of nucleated cell counts. Sequencing was performed with immunoSEQ multiplex PCR; in TCRdb, only in-frame clones are kept and a portion is missing. V, J and clone size were drawn from that table, and D and trimming were deduced from the DNA. The data show about 160,000 clones, about 85% seen once. The sequence came from a man aged 35-49 years with acute or convalescent COVID-19. The rearrangement uses TRBV7-2 and TRBJ1-6; 7 nucleotides match TRBD1. Sequencing was performed on peripheral blood. The CDR3 bases are TGTGCCAGCAGCTTAGTGGGGACAGCCAATTCACCCCTCCACTTT. Its translation is CASSLVGTANSPLHF. The full variable domain, with the rest looked up from reference TRBV7-2 and TRBJ1-6, is GAGVSQSPSNKVTEKGKDVELRCDPISGHTALYWYRQSLGQGLEFLIYFQGNSAPDKSGLPSDRFSAERTGGSVSTLTIQRTQQEDSAVYLCASSLVGTANSPLHFGNGTRLTVT.